The clone carrying this T cell receptor beta chain was counted at least ten times. Its antigen remains unknown. Each TCR beta library was made by quantitative 5'-RACE that incorporated molecular barcodes. TCRdb fed the 5' RACE reads into MiXCR, producing one record per CDR3 protein. Seen here are hundreds of thousands of distinct CDR3 sequences, about 10% observed once, and the top ten hold roughly a fifth. This specimen belongs to a study of CD8 T cells in ankylosing spondylitis. Overall study results and limits: A TCR beta motif of about eight highly homologous variants appeared characteristic of ankylosing spondylitis blood.

Trimming took 3 bases from V and 2 from J; bases not matched to a gene: 4. The CDR3 runs 14 residues. Germline CDR1 reads DFQATT; CDR2 reads SNEGSKA (reference sequence). This chain joins TRBV20-1 and TRBJ2-7, with TRBD1 identical over 10 bases. The source of this sequence is a male donor with ankylosing spondylitis or in good health (not recorded which). The sequencing input was blood, either unsorted or a sorted T cell fraction (not recorded which). This CDR3 is CSARGDRGTYEQYF. In DNA form, the CDR3 reads TGCAGTGCTAGGGGGGACAGGGGAACCTACGAGCAGTACTTC.